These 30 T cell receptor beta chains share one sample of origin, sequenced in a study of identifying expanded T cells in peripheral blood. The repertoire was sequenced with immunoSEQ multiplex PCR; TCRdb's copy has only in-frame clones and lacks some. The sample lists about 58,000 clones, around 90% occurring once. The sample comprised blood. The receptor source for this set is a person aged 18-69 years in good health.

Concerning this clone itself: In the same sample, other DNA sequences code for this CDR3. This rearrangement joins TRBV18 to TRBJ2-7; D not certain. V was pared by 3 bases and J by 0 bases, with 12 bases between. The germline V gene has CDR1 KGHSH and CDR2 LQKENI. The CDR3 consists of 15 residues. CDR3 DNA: TGTGCCAGCTCACCGAGGCAGGCCACCTCCTACGAGCAGTACTTC. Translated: CASSPRQATSYEQYF. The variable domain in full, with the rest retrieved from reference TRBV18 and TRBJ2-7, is NAGVMQNPRHLVRRRGQEARLRCSPMKGHSHVYWYRQLPEEGLKFMVYLQKENIIDESGMPKERFSAEFPKEGPSILRIQQVVRGDSAAYFCASSPRQATSYEQYFGPGTRLTVT.

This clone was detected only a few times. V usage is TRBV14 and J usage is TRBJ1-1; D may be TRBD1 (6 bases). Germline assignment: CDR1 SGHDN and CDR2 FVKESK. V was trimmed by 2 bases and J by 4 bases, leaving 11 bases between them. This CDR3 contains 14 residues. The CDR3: CASSQSMTGTEAFF. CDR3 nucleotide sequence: TGTGCCAGCAGCCAATCGATGACAGGCACTGAAGCTTTCTTT.

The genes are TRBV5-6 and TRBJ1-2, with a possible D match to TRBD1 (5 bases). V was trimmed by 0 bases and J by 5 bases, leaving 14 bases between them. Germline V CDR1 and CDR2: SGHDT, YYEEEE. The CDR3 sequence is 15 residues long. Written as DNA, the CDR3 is TGTGCCAGCAGCTTGGGGGACGCCGACCCATATGGCTACACCTTC. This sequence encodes CASSLGDADPYGYTF.

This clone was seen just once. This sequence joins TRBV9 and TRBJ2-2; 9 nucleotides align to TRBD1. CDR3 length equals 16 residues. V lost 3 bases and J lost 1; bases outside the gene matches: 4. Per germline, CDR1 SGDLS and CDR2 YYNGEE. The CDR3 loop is CASSEQGARNTGELFF. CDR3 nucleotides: TGTGCCAGCAGCGAACAGGGGGCGCGGAACACCGGGGAGCTGTTTTTT.

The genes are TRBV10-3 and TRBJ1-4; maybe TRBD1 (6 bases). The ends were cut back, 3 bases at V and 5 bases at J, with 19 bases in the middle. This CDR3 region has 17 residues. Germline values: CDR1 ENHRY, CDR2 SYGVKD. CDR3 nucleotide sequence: TGTGCCATCAGTGACGGGGGCAGGGCAAGTGGGAATGAAAAACTGTTTTTT. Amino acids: CAISDGGRASGNEKLFF.

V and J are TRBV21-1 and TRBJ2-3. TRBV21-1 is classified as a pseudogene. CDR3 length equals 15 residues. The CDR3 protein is CASSKGRPSTDTQYF. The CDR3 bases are TGTGCCAGCAGCAAGGGAAGACCTAGCACAGATACGCAGTATTTT.

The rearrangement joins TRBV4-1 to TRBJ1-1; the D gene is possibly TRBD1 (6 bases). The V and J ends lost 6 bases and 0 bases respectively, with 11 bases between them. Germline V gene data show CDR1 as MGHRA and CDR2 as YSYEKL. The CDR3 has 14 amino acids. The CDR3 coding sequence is TGCGCCAGCAGGTACAGGGCCTTGAACACTGAAGCTTTCTTT. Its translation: CASRYRALNTEAFF.

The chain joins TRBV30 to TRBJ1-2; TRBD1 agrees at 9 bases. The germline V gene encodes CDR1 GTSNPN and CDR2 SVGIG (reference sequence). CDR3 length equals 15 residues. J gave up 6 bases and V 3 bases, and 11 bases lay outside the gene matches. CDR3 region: CAWRAERTGVHGYTF. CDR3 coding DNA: TGTGCCTGGAGGGCGGAGAGGACAGGGGTTCATGGCTACACCTTC.

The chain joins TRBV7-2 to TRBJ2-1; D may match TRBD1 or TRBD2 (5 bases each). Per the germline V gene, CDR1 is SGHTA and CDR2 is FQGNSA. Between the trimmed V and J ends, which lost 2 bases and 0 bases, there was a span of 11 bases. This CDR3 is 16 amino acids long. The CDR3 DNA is TGTGCCAGCAGCTTAATGGGGACGAGCTCCTACAATGAGCAGTTCTTC. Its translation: CASSLMGTSSYNEQFF.

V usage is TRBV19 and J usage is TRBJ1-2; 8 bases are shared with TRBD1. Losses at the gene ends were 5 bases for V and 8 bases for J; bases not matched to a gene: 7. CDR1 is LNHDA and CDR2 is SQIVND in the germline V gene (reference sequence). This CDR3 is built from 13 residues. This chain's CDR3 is CASSRQGAAGYTF. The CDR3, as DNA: TGTGCCAGTAGTCGGCAGGGGGCGGCCGGCTACACCTTC.

CDR3 nucleotides: TGCGCCAGCAGCTTGGACGCGGGGGCCTACGAGCAGTACTTC. Protein sequence: CASSLDAGAYEQYF. This chain uses TRBV5-1 with TRBJ2-7; the match to TRBD2 covers 7 bases. Germline V gene lookup returns CDR1 SGHRS and CDR2 YFSETQ. The CDR3 has 14 amino acids. The V segment lost 0 bases and the J segment 2 bases; nucleotides outside the gene matches: 2.

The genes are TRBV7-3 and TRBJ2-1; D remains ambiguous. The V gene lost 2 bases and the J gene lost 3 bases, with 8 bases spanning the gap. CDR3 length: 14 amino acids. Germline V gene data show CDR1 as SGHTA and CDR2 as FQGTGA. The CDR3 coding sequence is TGTGCCAGCAGCTTAGATCTGCTCTACAATGAGCAGTTCTTC. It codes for CASSLDLLYNEQFF.

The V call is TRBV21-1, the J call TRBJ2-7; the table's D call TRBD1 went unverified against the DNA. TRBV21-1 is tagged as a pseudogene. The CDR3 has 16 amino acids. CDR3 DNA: TGTGCCAGCAGCAAATCGGGGACAGGGAACACCTACGAGCAGTACTTC. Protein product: CASSKSGTGNTYEQYF.

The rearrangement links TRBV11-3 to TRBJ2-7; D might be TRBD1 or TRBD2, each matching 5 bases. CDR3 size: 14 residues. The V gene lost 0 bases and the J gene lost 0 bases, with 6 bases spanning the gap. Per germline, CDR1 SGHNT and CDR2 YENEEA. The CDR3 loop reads CASSLDGASYEQYF. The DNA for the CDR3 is TGTGCCAGCAGCTTAGACGGGGCCTCCTACGAGCAGTACTTC.

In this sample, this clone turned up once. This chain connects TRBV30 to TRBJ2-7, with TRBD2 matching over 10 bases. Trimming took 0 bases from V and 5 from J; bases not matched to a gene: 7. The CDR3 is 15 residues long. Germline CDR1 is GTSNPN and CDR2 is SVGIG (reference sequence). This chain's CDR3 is CAWSVGSGGADEQYF. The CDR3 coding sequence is TGTGCCTGGAGTGTAGGGAGCGGGGGGGCCGACGAGCAGTACTTC.

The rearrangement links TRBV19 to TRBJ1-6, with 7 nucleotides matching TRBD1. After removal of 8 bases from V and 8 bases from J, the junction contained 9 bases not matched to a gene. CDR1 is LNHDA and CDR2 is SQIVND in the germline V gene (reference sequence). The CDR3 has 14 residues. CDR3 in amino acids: CASRPGQRDSPLHF. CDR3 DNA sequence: TGTGCCAGTCGGCCGGGACAGAGAGATTCACCCCTCCACTTT.

This CDR3 reads CASSLGGAGNTIYF. DNA for the CDR3: TGTGCCAGCAGCTTGGGAGGGGCTGGAAACACCATATATTTT. The chain links TRBV7-9 to TRBJ1-3; D is possibly TRBD1 (5 bases). The V end was cut by 3 bases, the J end by 2 bases, with 8 bases between. The germline CDR1 and CDR2 sequences are SEHNR and FQNEAQ (reference sequence). The CDR3 runs 14 residues.

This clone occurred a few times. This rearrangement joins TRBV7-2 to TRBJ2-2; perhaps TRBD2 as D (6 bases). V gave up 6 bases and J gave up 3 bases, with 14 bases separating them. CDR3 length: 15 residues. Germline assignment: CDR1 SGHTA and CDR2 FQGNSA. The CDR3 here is CASSSRLGDTGELFF. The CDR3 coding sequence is TGTGCCAGCAGTAGCCGACTAGGGGACACCGGGGAGCTGTTTTTT.

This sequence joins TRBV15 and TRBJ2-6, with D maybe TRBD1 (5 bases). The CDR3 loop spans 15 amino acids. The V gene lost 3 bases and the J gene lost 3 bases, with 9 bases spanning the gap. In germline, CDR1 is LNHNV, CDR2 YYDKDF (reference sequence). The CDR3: CATSSITGGANVLTF. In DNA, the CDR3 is TGTGCCACCAGCAGCATTACAGGTGGGGCCAACGTCCTGACTTTC.

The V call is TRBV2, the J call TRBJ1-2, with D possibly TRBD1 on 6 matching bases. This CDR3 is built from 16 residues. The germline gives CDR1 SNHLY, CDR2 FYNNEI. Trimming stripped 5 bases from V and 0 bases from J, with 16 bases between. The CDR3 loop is CASSRRGRNANYGYTF. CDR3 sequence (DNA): TGTGCCAGCAGTCGCAGGGGAAGAAACGCTAACTATGGCTACACCTTC.

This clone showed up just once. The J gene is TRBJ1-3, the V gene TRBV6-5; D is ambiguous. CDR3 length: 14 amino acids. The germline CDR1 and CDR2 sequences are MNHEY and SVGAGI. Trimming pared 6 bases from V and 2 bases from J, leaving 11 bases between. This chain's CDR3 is CASRREGAGNTIYF. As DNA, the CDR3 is TGTGCCAGCAGGAGAGAGGGTGCTGGAAACACCATATATTTT.

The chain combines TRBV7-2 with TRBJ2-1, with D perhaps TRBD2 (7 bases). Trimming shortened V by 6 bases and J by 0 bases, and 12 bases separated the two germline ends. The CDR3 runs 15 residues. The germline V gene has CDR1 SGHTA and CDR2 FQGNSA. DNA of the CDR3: TGTGCCAGCAGGACGCGGGGGCTCTCCTACAATGAGCAGTTCTTC. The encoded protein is CASRTRGLSYNEQFF.

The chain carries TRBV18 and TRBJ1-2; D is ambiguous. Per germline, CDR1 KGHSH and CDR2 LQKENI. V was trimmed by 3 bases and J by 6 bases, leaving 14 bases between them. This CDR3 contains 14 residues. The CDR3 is CASSPSQEGDGYTF. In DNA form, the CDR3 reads TGTGCCAGCTCACCCTCACAAGAGGGTGATGGCTACACCTTC.

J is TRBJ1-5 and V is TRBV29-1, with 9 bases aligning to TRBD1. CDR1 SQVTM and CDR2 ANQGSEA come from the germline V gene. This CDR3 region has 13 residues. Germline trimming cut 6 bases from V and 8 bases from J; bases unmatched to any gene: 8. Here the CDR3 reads CSVATGGWEPQHF. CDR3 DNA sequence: TGCAGCGTGGCGACAGGGGGGTGGGAGCCCCAGCATTTT.

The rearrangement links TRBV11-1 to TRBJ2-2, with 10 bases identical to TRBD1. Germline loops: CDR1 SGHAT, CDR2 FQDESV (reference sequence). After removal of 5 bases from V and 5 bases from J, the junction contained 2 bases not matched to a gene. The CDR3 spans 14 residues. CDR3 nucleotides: TGTGCCAGCAGCCGGACAGGGGGGACCGGGGAGCTGTTTTTT. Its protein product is CASSRTGGTGELFF.

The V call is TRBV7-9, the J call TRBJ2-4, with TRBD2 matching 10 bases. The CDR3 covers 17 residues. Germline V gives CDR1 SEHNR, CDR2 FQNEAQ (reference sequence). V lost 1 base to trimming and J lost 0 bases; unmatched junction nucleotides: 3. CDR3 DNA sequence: TGTGCCAGCAGCTTAGGAGCGGGAGGGCTAGCCAAAAACATTCAGTACTTC. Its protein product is CASSLGAGGLAKNIQYF.

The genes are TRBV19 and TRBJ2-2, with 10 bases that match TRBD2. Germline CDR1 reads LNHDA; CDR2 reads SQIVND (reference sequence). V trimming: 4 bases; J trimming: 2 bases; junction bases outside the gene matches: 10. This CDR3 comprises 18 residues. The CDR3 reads CASSTRASGSYNTGELFF. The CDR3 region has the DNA TGTGCCAGTAGTACTAGGGCTAGCGGGAGTTATAACACCGGGGAGCTGTTTTTT.

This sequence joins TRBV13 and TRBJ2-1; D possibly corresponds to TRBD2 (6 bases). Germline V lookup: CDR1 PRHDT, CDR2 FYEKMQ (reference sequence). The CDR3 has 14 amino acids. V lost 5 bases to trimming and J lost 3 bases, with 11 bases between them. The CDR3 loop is CASSPRDFYNEQFF. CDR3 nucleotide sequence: TGTGCCAGCAGCCCGCGGGACTTCTACAATGAGCAGTTCTTC.

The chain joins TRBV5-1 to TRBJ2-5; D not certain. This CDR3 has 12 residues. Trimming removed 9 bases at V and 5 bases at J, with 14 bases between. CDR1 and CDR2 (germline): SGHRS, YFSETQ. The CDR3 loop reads CATTDDFETQYF. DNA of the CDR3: TGCGCCACCACCGATGATTTTGAGACCCAGTACTTC.

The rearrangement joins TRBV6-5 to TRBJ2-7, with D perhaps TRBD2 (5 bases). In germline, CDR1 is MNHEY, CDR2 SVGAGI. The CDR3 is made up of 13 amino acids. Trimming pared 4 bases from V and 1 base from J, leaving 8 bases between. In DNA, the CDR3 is TGTGCCAGCAGTTGGACTCGTTCCTACGAGCAGTACTTC. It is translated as CASSWTRSYEQYF.